The 27 T cell receptor beta chains listed next were all sequenced from one sample in a study of CXCR3-negative and CXCR3-positive naive CD8 T cells. Libraries of TRB cDNA were made by 5' RACE and carried UMIs. TCRdb reanalyzed the 5' RACE reads, giving one entry per CDR3 protein sequence and no DNA. The sample has some 120,000 distinct CDR3 sequences; the top ten hold 0.59%. Their cognate antigens are unknown. Notes on the study in general: TRB CDR3 hydrophobicity was greater in CXCR3-positive naive cells than in CXCR3-negative naive cells.

The specimen sequenced was naive CXCR3+ CD8+ T cells from blood. Subset of the sample: CD45RO-CCR7+CD27+CD95- naive CD8+ T cells expressing CXCR3 (TNR3+). All receptors derive from a human donor in good health. Some clones in this sample may be carry-over from other donors' samples.

CDR3 sequence: CASSYSTSGGGPEQYF. The chain couples TRBV6-6 to TRBJ2-7; with no DNA, the TCRdb D assignment of TRBD1 cannot be verified. Germline V lookup: CDR1 MNHNY, CDR2 SVGAGI (reference sequence). The CDR3 has 16 amino acids.

The chain is built from TRBV11-2 and TRBJ2-6; TCRdb designates TRBD1, a call that cannot be tested without DNA. The V gene's germline CDR1 is SGHAT and CDR2 FQNNGV. This CDR3 contains 15 residues. This CDR3 is CASSPGGAGANVLTF.

V is TRBV7-9 and J is TRBJ2-3; TCRdb selects TRBD1, and the lack of DNA leaves this call unchecked. This CDR3 has 16 residues. Germline CDR1 and CDR2: SEHNR and FQNEAQ (reference sequence). The CDR3 protein is CASSPYLGGRADTQYF.

The chain recombines TRBV6-2 or TRBV6-3 with TRBJ2-2; no DNA is available, so the TRBD2 call from TCRdb remains unchecked. Per the germline V gene, CDR1 is MNHEY and CDR2 is SVGEGT. CDR3 length equals 15 residues. The CDR3 protein is CASWLGSGSTGELFF.

The chain uses TRBV7-9 and TRBJ2-3; TCRdb calls TRBD2, which cannot be checked without DNA. CDR3 length: 16 amino acids. Germline values: CDR1 SEHNR, CDR2 FQNEAQ (reference sequence). CDR3 sequence reads: CASSPILAGGPDTQYF.

V and J are TRBV28 and TRBJ2-7. Per germline, CDR1 MDHEN and CDR2 SYDVKM. The CDR3 contains 12 residues. CDR3: CASSHPSYEQYF.

The chain carries TRBV5-1 and TRBJ2-7; checking the TCRdb D call of TRBD1 is not possible without DNA. This CDR3 has 16 residues. The germline gives CDR1 SGHRS, CDR2 YFSETQ. The chain's CDR3 is CASSWTKGQPSYEQYF.

The chain has TRBV7-9 and TRBJ2-1; there is no DNA to check the TCRdb D call of TRBD1. Per the germline V gene, CDR1 is SEHNR and CDR2 is FQNEAQ (reference sequence). This CDR3 contains 16 residues. The CDR3 protein is CASSPPTGDIGDEQFF.

The chain employs TRBV19 and TRBJ2-7; the D gene TCRdb calls, TRBD2, cannot be checked with no DNA. CDR3 length: 15 residues. Germline V gene sequence: CDR1 LNHDA, CDR2 SQIVND (reference sequence). CDR3 residues: CASSAGTGPSYEQYF.

The chain links TRBV7-9 to TRBJ2-1; as DNA is missing, the TRBD2 call by TCRdb cannot be tested. The CDR3 length is 12 residues. CDR1 and CDR2 (germline): SEHNR, FQNEAQ (reference sequence). The CDR3 region is CASSPGTSEQFF.

This rearrangement joins TRBV7-9 to TRBJ2-7; TCRdb reports TRBD2, a call that lacks DNA to check it against. Germline CDR1 is SEHNR and CDR2 is FQNEAQ (reference sequence). This CDR3 is built from 13 residues. The CDR3 loop reads CASSLGTSTEQYF.

The genes are TRBV14 and TRBJ2-1. Germline V gene sequence: CDR1 SGHDN, CDR2 FVKESK. CDR3 size: 16 residues. The CDR3 region is CASSQEATQPYNEQFF.

The chain is built from TRBV12-5 and TRBJ1-4; lacking DNA, the TRBD1 call made by TCRdb goes unchecked. CDR3 length: 16 residues. Germline V gives CDR1 LGHNT, CDR2 FRNRAP. CDR3 region: CASGLWAGGKNEKLFF.

The chain carries TRBV20-1 and TRBJ2-5; TCRdb returns TRBD1, unconfirmable since there is no DNA. This CDR3 is built from 15 residues. Germline CDR1 reads DFQATT; CDR2 reads SNEGSKA (reference sequence). This CDR3 is CSARDPVLGGETQYF.

The chain uses TRBV12-3 or TRBV12-4 and TRBJ1-2; TCRdb returns TRBD1, unconfirmable since there is no DNA. The length of the CDR3 is 13 residues. The CDR3 spells CASSNPTGTGYTF.

Here the CDR3 reads CASRPRENEQFF. The chain has TRBV2 and TRBJ2-1; the D gene TCRdb calls, TRBD2, cannot be checked with no DNA. In germline, CDR1 is SNHLY, CDR2 FYNNEI. CDR3 length: 12 residues.

V and J are TRBV20-1 and TRBJ2-7; TCRdb proposes TRBD1, but this gene call is untestable without DNA. Germline-derived CDR1 and CDR2 are DFQATT and SNEGSKA (reference sequence). The CDR3 consists of 14 residues. The CDR3 loop reads CSAQDRVVDYEQYF.

J is TRBJ2-7 and V is TRBV29-1. This CDR3 contains 11 residues. From germline, CDR1 is SQVTM and CDR2 ANQGSEA. The CDR3 reads CSVGLSNEQYF.

The chain employs TRBV30 and TRBJ2-1; TCRdb's assignment of TRBD1 cannot be checked, as there is no DNA. The CDR3 consists of 18 residues. Germline CDR1 is GTSNPN and CDR2 is SVGIG (reference sequence). The CDR3 here is CAWRNRMVLPGLYNEQFF.

CDR3 region: CASSSPWEGRGAFF. The V call is TRBV7-9, the J call TRBJ1-1; TCRdb reports TRBD1, a call that lacks DNA to check it against. The CDR3 is 14 amino acids. Per the germline V gene, CDR1 is SEHNR and CDR2 is FQNEAQ (reference sequence).

This chain uses TRBV19 with TRBJ2-7; the D call of TRBD2 rests on TCRdb alone, since no DNA is present to check it. Looked up from germline, CDR1 is LNHDA and CDR2 is SQIVND (reference sequence). The CDR3 is 14 amino acids. The CDR3 sequence is CASSLRENPDEQYF.

The CDR3 reads CASRQRGAGEKLFF. This chain connects TRBV27 to TRBJ1-4; the D call of TRBD1 rests on TCRdb alone, since no DNA is present to check it. This CDR3 contains 14 residues. Germline V gives CDR1 MNHEY, CDR2 SMNVEV (reference sequence).

The chain carries TRBV21-1 and TRBJ2-7; TCRdb reports TRBD1, a call that lacks DNA to check it against. TRBV21-1 is a documented pseudogene. This CDR3 region has 17 residues. The CDR3: CASSKALTRGSSYEQYF.

V is TRBV29-1 and J is TRBJ2-2; TCRdb calls TRBD1, which cannot be checked without DNA. The CDR3 has 17 residues. Looked up from germline, CDR1 is SQVTM and CDR2 is ANQGSEA. CDR3 sequence: CSVEYMLAGERTGELFF.

The rearrangement joins TRBV27 to TRBJ1-1. Germline V gene lookup returns CDR1 MNHEY and CDR2 SMNVEV (reference sequence). The CDR3 covers 13 residues. CDR3 sequence: CASRTVEDTEAFF.

This chain connects TRBV20-1 to TRBJ2-3; the D call of TRBD2 rests on TCRdb alone, since no DNA is present to check it. Germline V gene data show CDR1 as DFQATT and CDR2 as SNEGSKA (reference sequence). The CDR3 extends over 13 amino acids. The chain's CDR3 is CSATGTIGDTQYF.

The V gene is TRBV3-1, the J gene TRBJ2-3; the D gene TCRdb calls, TRBD1, cannot be checked with no DNA. This CDR3 contains 18 residues. Germline V gene lookup returns CDR1 LGHDT and CDR2 YNNKEL (reference sequence). CDR3 sequence reads: CASSWGQGPTYSTDTQYF.